These 28 T cell receptor beta chains share one sample of origin, sequenced in a study of blood T cell repertoires in COVID-19. Clones were sequenced by immunoSEQ multiplex PCR, and TCRdb holds only the in-frame ones, with some missing. The profile covers 140,000 to 150,000 clones, with approximately 86% appearing a single time and approximately 1.8% taken by the ten largest. What was sequenced was peripheral blood. The receptors here all came from a man between 70 and 80 years old with acute or convalescent COVID-19.

The J gene is TRBJ1-3, the V gene TRBV5-6; TRBD1 matches 8 bases. The CDR3 contains 19 residues. Germline CDR1 SGHDT, CDR2 YYEEEE. Losses at the gene ends were 0 bases for V and 0 bases for J; bases not matched to a gene: 11. CDR3 protein: CASSLAKDRARRSGNTIYF. DNA for the CDR3: TGTGCCAGCAGCTTGGCCAAGGACAGGGCACGCCGCTCTGGAAACACCATATATTTT.

The chain carries TRBV7-9 and TRBJ1-2, with TRBD1 identical over 12 bases. V lost 5 bases, J lost 7 bases, and 8 bases stayed unmatched. CDR3 length: 15 amino acids. Germline CDR1 SEHNR, CDR2 FQNEAQ (reference sequence). The CDR3 is CASSRGQGALPGYTF. The CDR3 bases are TGTGCCAGCAGCCGGGGACAGGGGGCGCTTCCTGGCTACACCTTC.

V and J are TRBV6-6 and TRBJ1-6; D uncertain. V lost 4 bases to trimming and J lost 5 bases, with 6 bases between them. Germline CDR1 MNHNY, CDR2 SVGAGI (reference sequence). The CDR3 is 13 amino acids. This CDR3 reads CASSFPDNSPLHF. In DNA form, the CDR3 reads TGTGCCAGCAGTTTCCCAGATAATTCACCCCTCCACTTT.

The chain has TRBV19 and TRBJ2-2, with TRBD2 as a possible D gene (5 bases). The length of the CDR3 is 14 residues. Germline V gene sequence: CDR1 LNHDA, CDR2 SQIVND (reference sequence). Trimming removed 3 bases from V and 3 bases from J, with 8 bases in between. DNA for the CDR3: TGTGCCAGTAGTATGACGGGATACACCGGGGAGCTGTTTTTT. Translating gives CASSMTGYTGELFF.

V usage is TRBV11-2 and J usage is TRBJ1-1; D unclear. Trimming took 1 base from V and 4 from J, leaving 7 bases between them. The CDR3 is made up of 13 amino acids. Germline loops: CDR1 SGHAT, CDR2 FQNNGV. The CDR3 DNA reads TGTGCCAGCAGCTTAGGCTGGGCCACTGAAGCTTTCTTT. Its translation: CASSLGWATEAFF.

The V call is TRBV29-1, the J call TRBJ2-5; the D gene is possibly TRBD2 (5 bases). CDR1 SQVTM and CDR2 ANQGSEA come from the germline V gene. The CDR3 is 14 amino acids. Deletions cut 2 bases from V and 2 bases from J, with 12 bases between. The CDR3 loop reads CSVENRRGQETQYF. DNA of the CDR3: TGCAGCGTTGAAAATCGTCGGGGACAAGAGACCCAGTACTTC.

This chain uses TRBV7-6 with TRBJ2-3, with a weak D call TRBD2 (6 bases). The germline CDR1 and CDR2 sequences are SGHVS and FNYEAQ. There are 15 residues in the CDR3. Trimming left V 1 base short and J 3 bases short, with 11 bases between. The CDR3 reads CASSLVAGNTDTQYF. CDR3 coding DNA: TGTGCCAGCAGCTTAGTCGCGGGGAATACAGATACGCAGTATTTT.

This chain links TRBV11-2 with TRBJ2-2; D possibly corresponds to TRBD2 (6 bases). From germline, CDR1 is SGHAT and CDR2 FQNNGV. The CDR3 is 17 residues long. V lost 0 bases and J 0 bases, leaving 11 bases between the germline ends. CDR3 protein: CASSLDYWGANTGELFF. In DNA, the CDR3 is TGTGCCAGCAGCTTAGATTATTGGGGGGCGAACACCGGGGAGCTGTTTTTT. The full variable domain, completed using reference TRBV11-2 and TRBJ2-2, is EAGVAQSPRYKIIEKRQSVAFWCNPISGHATLYWYQQILGQGPKLLIQFQNNGVVDDSQLPKDRFSAERLKGVDSTLKIQPAKLEDSAVYLCASSLDYWGANTGELFFGEGSRLTVL.

The chain couples TRBV7-9 to TRBJ2-2, with 7 bases lining up with TRBD2. The germline V gene has CDR1 SEHNR and CDR2 FQNEAQ (reference sequence). V lost 1 base to trimming and J lost 3 bases; unmatched junction nucleotides: 11. The CDR3 extends over 18 amino acids. The CDR3 region is CASSLGGASGVDTGELFF. Written as DNA, the CDR3 is TGTGCCAGCAGCTTAGGAGGGGCTAGCGGAGTTGACACCGGGGAGCTGTTTTTT.

The rearrangement links TRBV5-6 to TRBJ1-5, with D uncertain. The CDR3 length is 14 residues. Germline loops: CDR1 SGHDT, CDR2 YYEEEE. Trimming removed 0 bases from V and 3 bases from J, with 7 bases in between. CDR3 amino acids: CASSLGSLNQPQHF. In DNA form, the CDR3 reads TGTGCCAGCAGCTTGGGCAGTCTCAATCAGCCCCAGCATTTT. The whole variable domain, filled in from reference TRBV5-6 and TRBJ1-5, reads DAGVTQSPTHLIKTRGQQVTLRCSPKSGHDTVSWYQQALGQGPQFIFQYYEEEERQRGNFPDRFSGHQFPNYSSELNVNALLLGDSALYLCASSLGSLNQPQHFGDGTRLSIL.

This clone appeared a single time. The J gene is TRBJ1-4, the V gene TRBV7-2, with 8 bases matching TRBD1. With V trimmed by 4 bases and J by 8 bases, 9 bases remained unmatched. The germline V gene encodes CDR1 SGHTA and CDR2 FQGNSA. The CDR3 is 15 amino acids. The chain's CDR3 is CASSSLDRGGEKLFF. The CDR3 DNA follows: TGTGCCAGCAGCTCACTTGACAGGGGAGGGGAAAAACTGTTTTTT.

The chain joins TRBV2 to TRBJ1-1; 7 bases fit TRBD1. This CDR3 is 14 amino acids long. Trimming removed 10 bases from V and 0 bases from J; junction bases left unmatched: 8. Germline V gives CDR1 SNHLY, CDR2 FYNNEI. CDR3 in DNA: TGTGCCACCACAAAAACAGGGGTGAACACTGAAGCTTTCTTT. It translates to CATTKTGVNTEAFF.

The chain is built from TRBV4-1 and TRBJ1-4, with a weak D call TRBD1 (5 bases). Germline V gene data show CDR1 as MGHRA and CDR2 as YSYEKL. The CDR3 spans 18 residues. The V end was cut by 3 bases, the J end by 8 bases, with 25 bases between. The CDR3 DNA reads as TGCGCCAGCAGCCACCAGCGGGGAAGGGACTCGACGGGGGAAAAACTGTTTTTT. Translation gives CASSHQRGRDSTGEKLFF.

The rearrangement uses TRBV3-1 (or the pseudogene TRBV3-2) and TRBJ2-5; 15 bases map to TRBD2. V trimming: 6 bases; J trimming: 5 bases; junction bases outside the gene matches: 10. This CDR3 has 17 amino acids. Germline V gene sequence: CDR1 LGHDT, CDR2 YNNKEL (reference sequence). The CDR3 region has the DNA TGTGCCAGCAGTAATAGGACTAGCGGGGGGGCCAATGAGACCCAGTACTTC. Amino acids: CASSNRTSGGANETQYF.

The gene calls are TRBV5-4 and TRBJ1-1; TRBD1 is a possible D gene (6 bases). Looked up from germline, CDR1 is SGHNT and CDR2 is YYREEE (reference sequence). Trimming removed 4 bases at V and 0 bases at J, with 13 bases between. The CDR3 spans 15 residues. In DNA form, the CDR3 reads TGTGCCAGCAGCAAACCCCAGGGGATGAACACTGAAGCTTTCTTT. Translating it yields CASSKPQGMNTEAFF.

The chain links TRBV7-8 to TRBJ2-7; D gene ambiguous. CDR3 size: 13 residues. Germline CDR1 and CDR2: SGHVS and FQNEAQ. V lost 3 bases, J lost 0 bases, and 6 bases lay in between. As DNA, the CDR3 is TGTGCCAGCAGCTTGGTAGTCTCCTACGAGCAGTACTTC. It translates to CASSLVVSYEQYF.

The chain couples TRBV5-6 to TRBJ1-1; TRBD1 aligns across 7 bases. The germline gives CDR1 SGHDT, CDR2 YYEEEE. Trimming took 3 bases from V and 3 from J; bases not matched to a gene: 5. The CDR3 loop spans 14 amino acids. The CDR3 region is CASSSIDRDTEAFF. In nucleotides, the CDR3 is TGTGCCAGCAGCTCCATTGACAGGGACACTGAAGCTTTCTTT.

V is TRBV10-3 and J is TRBJ1-5; D call uncertain. Germline V gene data show CDR1 as ENHRY and CDR2 as SYGVKD. The CDR3 totals 13 residues. With 0 bases removed from V and 7 bases from J, the gap between germline ends came to 7 bases. CDR3 nucleotides: TGTGCCATCAGTGAGTCGTATGGCCAGCCCCAGCATTTT. The encoded protein is CAISESYGQPQHF.

The chain recombines TRBV3-1 (or the pseudogene TRBV3-2) with TRBJ1-6; possibly TRBD1 for D (6 bases). Between the trimmed V and J ends, which lost 4 bases and 10 bases, there was a span of 11 bases. Germline V gene sequence: CDR1 LGHDT, CDR2 YNNKEL (reference sequence). The CDR3 runs to 13 residues. CDR3 amino acids: CASSRGGASPLHF. In nucleotides, the CDR3 is TGTGCCAGCAGCCGCGGGGGGGCATCACCCCTCCACTTT.

This rearrangement joins TRBV13 to TRBJ1-1; no clear D gene. The CDR3 length is 10 residues. Deletions cut 5 bases from V and 8 bases from J, with 6 bases between. Germline CDR1 PRHDT, CDR2 FYEKMQ (reference sequence). The CDR3 spells CASSRREAFF. CDR3 DNA: TGTGCCAGCAGCCGGCGGGAAGCTTTCTTT.

This chain uses TRBV4-1 with TRBJ1-2, with D maybe TRBD1 (6 bases). From germline, CDR1 is MGHRA and CDR2 YSYEKL. V lost 1 base and J 1 base, leaving 13 bases between the germline ends. The CDR3 is 16 amino acids. As DNA, the CDR3 is TGCGCCAGCAGCCAAGGTTCTACAGGGAATAACTATGGCTACACCTTC. Its protein is CASSQGSTGNNYGYTF.

V usage is TRBV28 and J usage is TRBJ1-2, with D hard to call. The CDR3 contains 14 residues. V gave up 3 bases and J gave up 0 bases, with 8 bases separating them. Germline V gene data show CDR1 as MDHEN and CDR2 as SYDVKM. This CDR3 reads CASSFTGTNYGYTF. The CDR3 nucleotides are TGTGCCAGCAGTTTTACCGGGACTAACTATGGCTACACCTTC.

This clone was detected only a few times. The J gene is TRBJ2-2, the V gene TRBV10-1; possible D gene TRBD2, 6 bases. Germline-derived CDR1 and CDR2 are WNHNN and SYGVQD (reference sequence). The CDR3 has 13 residues. The CDR3 region has the DNA TGCGTCGTCGGGGACTCCAACACCGGGGAGCTGTTTTTT. It is translated as CVVGDSNTGELFF.

The chain combines TRBV11-2 with TRBJ2-7; D is unclear. The CDR3 covers 14 residues. Germline CDR1 and CDR2: SGHAT and FQNNGV. Between the trimmed V and J ends, which lost 1 base and 5 bases, there was a span of 12 bases. The CDR3 protein is CASSLGLLRDEQYF. DNA for the CDR3: TGTGCCAGCAGCTTAGGACTCCTACGGGACGAGCAGTACTTC.

The rearrangement uses TRBV6-2 or TRBV6-3 and TRBJ2-7, with TRBD1 matching 7 bases. J lost 6 bases, V lost 2 bases, and 10 bases had no gene match. From germline, CDR1 is MNHEY and CDR2 SVGEGT. The CDR3 length is 15 residues. CDR3 bases: TGTGCCAGCAGTTACAGCCGCACAGGGGCGGCCGAGCAGTACTTC. It codes for CASSYSRTGAAEQYF.

The gene calls are TRBV5-1 and TRBJ1-6; D possibly corresponds to TRBD1 (5 bases). This CDR3 region has 14 residues. Trimming took off 2 bases at V and 5 bases at J, with 8 bases between the two ends. CDR1 SGHRS and CDR2 YFSETQ come from the germline V gene. DNA of the CDR3: TGCGCCAGCAGCTTCGGGGGACATAATTCACCCCTCCACTTT. Its protein product is CASSFGGHNSPLHF. The full variable domain, with the rest looked up from reference TRBV5-1 and TRBJ1-6, is KAGVTQTPRYLIKTRGQQVTLSCSPISGHRSVSWYQQTPGQGLQFLFEYFSETQRNKGNFPGRFSGRQFSNSRSEMNVSTLELGDSALYLCASSFGGHNSPLHFGNGTRLTVT.

This chain connects TRBV5-1 to TRBJ2-3; 12 nucleotides line up with TRBD2. The CDR3 loop spans 16 amino acids. Unmatched junction bases numbered 1, after V lost 2 bases and J lost 0 bases. In germline, CDR1 is SGHRS, CDR2 YFSETQ. This chain's CDR3 is CASSFGLAGSTDTQYF. DNA for the CDR3: TGCGCCAGCAGCTTCGGACTAGCGGGGAGCACAGATACGCAGTATTTT.

J is TRBJ1-3 and V is TRBV19; TRBD1 aligns across 7 bases. This CDR3 is built from 17 residues. From germline, CDR1 is LNHDA and CDR2 SQIVND (reference sequence). V lost 5 bases to trimming and J lost 3 bases; unmatched junction nucleotides: 13. The CDR3 DNA is TGTGCCAGTAGTCGTGGGGCAAGGACAGGACTTGGAAACACCATATATTTT. It is translated as CASSRGARTGLGNTIYF.